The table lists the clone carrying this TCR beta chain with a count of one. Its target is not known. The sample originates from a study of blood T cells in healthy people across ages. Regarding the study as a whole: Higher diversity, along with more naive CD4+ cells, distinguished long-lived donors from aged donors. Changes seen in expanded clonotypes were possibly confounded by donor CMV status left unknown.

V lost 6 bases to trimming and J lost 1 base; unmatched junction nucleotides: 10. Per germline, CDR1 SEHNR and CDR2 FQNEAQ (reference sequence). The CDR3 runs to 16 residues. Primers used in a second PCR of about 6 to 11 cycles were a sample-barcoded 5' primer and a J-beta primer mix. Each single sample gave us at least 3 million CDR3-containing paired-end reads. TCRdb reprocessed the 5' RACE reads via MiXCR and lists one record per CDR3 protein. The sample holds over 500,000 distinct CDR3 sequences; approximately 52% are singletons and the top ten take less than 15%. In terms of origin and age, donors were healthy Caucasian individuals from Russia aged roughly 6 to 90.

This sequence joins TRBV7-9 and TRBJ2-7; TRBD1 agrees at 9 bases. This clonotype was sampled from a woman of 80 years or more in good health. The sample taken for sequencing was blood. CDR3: CASSSNPGTGSYEQYF. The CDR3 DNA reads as TGTGCCAGCAGTTCGAACCCCGGGACAGGGTCCTACGAGCAGTACTTC.